These 9 T cell receptor beta chains were sequenced from one sample in a study of cytomegalovirus exposure and HLA in healthy donors. PCR involved 60 Vbeta and 13 Jbeta primers. Here immunoSEQ multiplex PCR was the method, and the copy in TCRdb shows in-frame clones only, minus some. The sample consists of some 130,000 clones, roughly four fifths of them appearing once. Sequencing input: PBMCs. Receptors originate from a woman aged 45-65 years in good health and CMV-seropositive.

The CDR3 protein is CASSQVAQGRINTGELFF. Here the CDR3 DNA reads TGTGCCAGCAGCCAAGTCGCTCAGGGGAGAATTAACACCGGGGAGCTGTTTTTT. The chain joins TRBV4-2 to TRBJ2-2, with D possibly matching TRBD1 (6 bases). The V and J ends lost 1 base and 2 bases respectively, with 17 bases between them. Germline loops: CDR1 LGHNA, CDR2 YNFKEQ. This CDR3 has 18 amino acids.

J is TRBJ2-3 and V is TRBV5-1, with 12 bases fitting TRBD1. Trimming took 2 bases from V and 4 from J; bases not matched to a gene: 5. This CDR3 region has 16 residues. Germline CDR1 reads SGHRS; CDR2 reads YFSETQ. CDR3 in DNA: TGCGCCAGCAGCTTACCCGGGACAGGGGGCGCAGATACGCAGTATTTT. Encoded protein: CASSLPGTGGADTQYF.

This chain connects TRBV2 to TRBJ1-6; 7 bases map to TRBD1. V lost 1 base and J lost 8; bases outside the gene matches: 2. Germline loops: CDR1 SNHLY, CDR2 FYNNEI. The CDR3 spans 14 residues. CDR3 coding DNA: TGTGCCAGCAGTGAAGGGGACAGTTATTCACCCCTCCACTTT. It codes for CASSEGDSYSPLHF.

The rearrangement uses TRBV19 and TRBJ1-6; TRBD1 agrees at 7 bases. The CDR3 totals 17 residues. V lost 5 bases and J lost 9; bases outside the gene matches: 16. Germline CDR1 reads LNHDA; CDR2 reads SQIVND (reference sequence). The CDR3 spells CASSAAVTGYVASPLHF. CDR3 bases: TGTGCCAGTAGTGCCGCGGTGACAGGGTACGTTGCTTCACCCCTCCACTTT.

The sample holds a few counts of this clone. V is TRBV13 and J is TRBJ1-2, with D unclear. V lost 2 bases to trimming and J lost 1 base, with 8 bases between them. This CDR3 is 14 amino acids long. Germline V gene data show CDR1 as PRHDT and CDR2 as FYEKMQ (reference sequence). CDR3 bases: TGTGCCAGCAGCTTACTACGGAGTAACTATGGCTACACCTTC. Translation gives CASSLLRSNYGYTF.

V usage is TRBV15 and J usage is TRBJ1-5, with 8 nucleotides matching TRBD1. In germline, CDR1 is LNHNV, CDR2 YYDKDF (reference sequence). After removal of 1 base from V and 4 bases from J, the junction contained 9 bases not matched to a gene. There are 17 residues in the CDR3. DNA of the CDR3: TGTGCCACCAGCAGAGCAACCGGGACAGGAGATAATCAGCCCCAGCATTTT. It codes for CATSRATGTGDNQPQHF.

The chain employs TRBV18 and TRBJ2-1, with 7 bases fitting TRBD1. The CDR3 has 15 amino acids. V shed 2 bases, J shed 4 bases, and the junction held 5 bases outside the gene matches. Germline loops: CDR1 KGHSH, CDR2 LQKENI. The DNA for the CDR3 is TGTGCCAGCTCACCAGACAGGGTAAAATACAATGAGCAGTTCTTC. Residues: CASSPDRVKYNEQFF. The full variable domain, completed using reference TRBV18 and TRBJ2-1, is NAGVMQNPRHLVRRRGQEARLRCSPMKGHSHVYWYRQLPEEGLKFMVYLQKENIIDESGMPKERFSAEFPKEGPSILRIQQVVRGDSAAYFCASSPDRVKYNEQFFGPGTRLTVL.

This clone was seen once. The CDR3 spells CAWSQGAYGYTF. The CDR3 nucleotides read TGTGCCTGGAGTCAGGGGGCCTATGGCTACACCTTC. V usage is TRBV30 and J usage is TRBJ1-2, with 8 bases matching TRBD1. Looked up from germline, CDR1 is GTSNPN and CDR2 is SVGIG (reference sequence). The J segment lost 4 bases and the V segment lost 2 bases, leaving 0 bases of the junction unmatched. This CDR3 has 12 residues.

The chain is built from TRBV7-2 and TRBJ2-1; TRBD1 agrees at 11 bases. The CDR3 sequence is 15 residues long. After removal of 6 bases from V and 6 bases from J, the junction contained 7 bases not matched to a gene. Germline CDR1 and CDR2: SGHTA and FQGNSA. The CDR3 protein is CASRRRGQGGNEQFF. CDR3 in DNA: TGTGCCAGCAGAAGACGGGGACAGGGGGGCAATGAGCAGTTCTTC.